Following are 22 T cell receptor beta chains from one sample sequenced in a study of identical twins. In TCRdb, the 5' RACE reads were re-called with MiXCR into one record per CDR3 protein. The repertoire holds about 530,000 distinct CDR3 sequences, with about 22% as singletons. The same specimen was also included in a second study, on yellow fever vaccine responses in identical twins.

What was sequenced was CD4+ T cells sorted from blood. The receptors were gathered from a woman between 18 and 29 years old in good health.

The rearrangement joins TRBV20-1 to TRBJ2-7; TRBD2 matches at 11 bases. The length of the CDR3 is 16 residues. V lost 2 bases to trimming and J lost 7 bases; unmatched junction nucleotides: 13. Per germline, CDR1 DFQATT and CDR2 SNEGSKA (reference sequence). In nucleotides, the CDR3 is TGCAGTGCTAGACCACTGCTAGCGGGAGGCGGGGGGGAGCAGTACTTC. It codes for CSARPLLAGGGGEQYF.

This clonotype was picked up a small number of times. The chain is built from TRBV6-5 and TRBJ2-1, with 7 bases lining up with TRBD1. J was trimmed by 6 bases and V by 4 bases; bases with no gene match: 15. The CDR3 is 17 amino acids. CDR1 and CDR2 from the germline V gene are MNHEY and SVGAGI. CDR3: CASSFSGTVGYSNEQFF. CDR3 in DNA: TGTGCCAGCAGTTTCTCCGGGACAGTGGGATATAGCAATGAGCAGTTCTTC.

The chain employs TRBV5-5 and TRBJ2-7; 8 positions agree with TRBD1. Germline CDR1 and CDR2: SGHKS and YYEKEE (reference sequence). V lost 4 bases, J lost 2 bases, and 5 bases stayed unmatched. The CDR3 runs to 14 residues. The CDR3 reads CASSLTGGTYEQYV. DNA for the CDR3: TGTGCCAGCAGCCTAACAGGGGGAACCTACGAGCAGTACGTC.

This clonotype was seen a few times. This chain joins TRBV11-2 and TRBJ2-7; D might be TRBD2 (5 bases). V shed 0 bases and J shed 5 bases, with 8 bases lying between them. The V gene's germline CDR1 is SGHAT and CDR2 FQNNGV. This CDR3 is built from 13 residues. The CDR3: CASSLESGNEQYV. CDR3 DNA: TGTGCCAGCAGCTTAGAGTCGGGGAACGAGCAGTACGTC.

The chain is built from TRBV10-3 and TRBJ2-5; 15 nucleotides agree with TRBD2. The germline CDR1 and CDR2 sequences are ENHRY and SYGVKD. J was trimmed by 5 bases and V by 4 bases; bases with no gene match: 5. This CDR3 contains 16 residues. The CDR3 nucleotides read TGTGCCATCAGTGGGACTAGCGGGGGGGCCGGGGAGACCCAGTACTTC. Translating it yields CAISGTSGGAGETQYF.

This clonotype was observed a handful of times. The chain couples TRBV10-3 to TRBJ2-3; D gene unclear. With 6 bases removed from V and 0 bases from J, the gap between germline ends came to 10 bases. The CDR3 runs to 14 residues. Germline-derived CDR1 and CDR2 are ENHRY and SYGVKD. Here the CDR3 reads CAIRTLNSTDTQYF. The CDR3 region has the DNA TGTGCCATCAGGACCCTTAATAGCACAGATACGCAGTATTTT.

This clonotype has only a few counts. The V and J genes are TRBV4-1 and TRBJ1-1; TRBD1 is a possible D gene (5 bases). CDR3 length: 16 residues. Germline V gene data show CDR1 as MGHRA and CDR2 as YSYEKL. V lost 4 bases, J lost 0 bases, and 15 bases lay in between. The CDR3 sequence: CASSLTGSPMNTEAFF. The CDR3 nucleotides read TGCGCCAGCAGCCTTACAGGTTCCCCGATGAACACTGAAGCTTTCTTT.

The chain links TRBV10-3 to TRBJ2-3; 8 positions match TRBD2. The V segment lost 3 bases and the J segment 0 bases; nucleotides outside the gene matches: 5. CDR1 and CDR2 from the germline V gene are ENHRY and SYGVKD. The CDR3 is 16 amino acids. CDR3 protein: CAISDSSGLSTDTQYF. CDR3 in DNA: TGTGCCATCAGTGATTCTAGCGGGCTGAGCACAGATACGCAGTATTTT.

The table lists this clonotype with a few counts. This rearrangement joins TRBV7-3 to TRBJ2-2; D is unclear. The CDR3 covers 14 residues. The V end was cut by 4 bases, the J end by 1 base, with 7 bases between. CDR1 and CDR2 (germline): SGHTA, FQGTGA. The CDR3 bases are TGTGCCAGCAGCTCCCCCCAGAACACCGGGGAGCTGTTTTTT. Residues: CASSSPQNTGELFF.

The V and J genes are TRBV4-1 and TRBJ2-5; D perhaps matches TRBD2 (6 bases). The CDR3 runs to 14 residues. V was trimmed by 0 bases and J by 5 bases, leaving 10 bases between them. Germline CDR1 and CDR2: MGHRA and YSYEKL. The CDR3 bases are TGCGCCAGCAGCCAAGACGGCCTAGCGGAGACCCAGTACTTC. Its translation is CASSQDGLAETQYF.

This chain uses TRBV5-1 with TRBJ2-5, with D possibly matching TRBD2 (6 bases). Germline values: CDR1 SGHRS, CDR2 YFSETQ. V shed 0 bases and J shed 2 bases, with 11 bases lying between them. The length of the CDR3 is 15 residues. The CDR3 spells CASSLGAGRQETQYF. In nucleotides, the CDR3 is TGCGCCAGCAGCTTGGGGGCGGGAAGACAAGAGACCCAGTACTTC.

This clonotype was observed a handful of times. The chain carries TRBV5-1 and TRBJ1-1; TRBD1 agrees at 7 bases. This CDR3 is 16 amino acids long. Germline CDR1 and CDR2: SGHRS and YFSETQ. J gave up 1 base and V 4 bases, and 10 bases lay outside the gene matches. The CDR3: CASSIQGAGGNTEAFF. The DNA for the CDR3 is TGCGCCAGCAGCATACAAGGAGCAGGGGGGAACACTGAAGCTTTCTTT. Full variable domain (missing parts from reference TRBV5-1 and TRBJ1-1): KAGVTQTPRYLIKTRGQQVTLSCSPISGHRSVSWYQQTPGQGLQFLFEYFSETQRNKGNFPGRFSGRQFSNSRSEMNVSTLELGDSALYLCASSIQGAGGNTEAFFGQGTRLTVV.

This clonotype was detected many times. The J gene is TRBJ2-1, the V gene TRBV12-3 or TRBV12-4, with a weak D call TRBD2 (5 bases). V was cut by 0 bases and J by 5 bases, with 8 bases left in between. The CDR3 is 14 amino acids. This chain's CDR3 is CASSLAGEHNEQFF. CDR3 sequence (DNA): TGTGCCAGCAGTTTAGCGGGAGAACACAATGAGCAGTTCTTC.

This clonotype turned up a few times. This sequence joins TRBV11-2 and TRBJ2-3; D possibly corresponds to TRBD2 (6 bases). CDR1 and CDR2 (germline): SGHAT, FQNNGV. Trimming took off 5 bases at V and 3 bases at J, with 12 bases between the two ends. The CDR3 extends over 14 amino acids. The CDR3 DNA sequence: TGTGCCAGCAGCATAGGGACTCCAACAGATACGCAGTATTTT. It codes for CASSIGTPTDTQYF.

The DNA of the CDR3 is TGCAGTGCTAGTCAATCGGCAGGGGGAGAGACCCAGTACTTC. It is translated as CSASQSAGGETQYF. J is TRBJ2-5 and V is TRBV20-1, with 7 positions matching TRBD1. Germline CDR1 DFQATT, CDR2 SNEGSKA (reference sequence). This CDR3 is 14 amino acids long. The V and J ends lost 3 bases and 4 bases, in that order; junction bases with no gene match: 8.

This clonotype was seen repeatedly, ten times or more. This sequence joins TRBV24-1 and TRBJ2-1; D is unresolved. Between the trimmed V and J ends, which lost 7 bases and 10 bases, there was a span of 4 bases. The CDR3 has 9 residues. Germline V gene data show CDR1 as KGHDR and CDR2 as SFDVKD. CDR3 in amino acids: CATRTEQFF. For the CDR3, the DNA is TGTGCCACCAGGACAGAGCAGTTCTTC.

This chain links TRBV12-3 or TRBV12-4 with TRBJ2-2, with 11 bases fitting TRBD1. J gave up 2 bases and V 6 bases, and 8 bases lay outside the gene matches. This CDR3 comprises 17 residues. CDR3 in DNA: TGTGCCAGCAGCACGGGACAGGGGGTAGACAACACCGGGGAGCTGTTTTTT. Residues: CASSTGQGVDNTGELFF.

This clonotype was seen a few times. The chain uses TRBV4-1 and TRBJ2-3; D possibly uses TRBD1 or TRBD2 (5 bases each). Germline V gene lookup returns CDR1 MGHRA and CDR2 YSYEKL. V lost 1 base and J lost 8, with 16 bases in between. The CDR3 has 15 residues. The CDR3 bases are TGCGCCAGCAGCCAAGGTCAGATCATCGGGGCTACGCAGTATTTT. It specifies CASSQGQIIGATQYF.

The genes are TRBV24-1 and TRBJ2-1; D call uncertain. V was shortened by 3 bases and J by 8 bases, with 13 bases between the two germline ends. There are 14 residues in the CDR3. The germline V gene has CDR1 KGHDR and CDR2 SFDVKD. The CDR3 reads CATSDTPLSDEQFF. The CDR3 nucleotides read TGTGCCACCAGTGATACCCCGCTCTCTGATGAGCAGTTCTTC.

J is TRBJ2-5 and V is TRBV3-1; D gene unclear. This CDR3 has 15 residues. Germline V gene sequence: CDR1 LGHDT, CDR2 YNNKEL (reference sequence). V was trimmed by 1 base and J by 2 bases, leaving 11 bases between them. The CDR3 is CASSQAGTLQETQYF. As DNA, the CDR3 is TGTGCCAGCAGCCAAGCAGGCACGCTACAAGAGACCCAGTACTTC.

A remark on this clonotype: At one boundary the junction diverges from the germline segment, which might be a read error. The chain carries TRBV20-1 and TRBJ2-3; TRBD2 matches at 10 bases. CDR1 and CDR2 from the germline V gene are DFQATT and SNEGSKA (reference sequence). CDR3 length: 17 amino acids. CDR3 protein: CCARALAGAPKPDTQYF. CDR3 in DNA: TGCTGTGCCAGAGCTCTAGCGGGAGCGCCCAAACCAGATACGCAGTATTTT.

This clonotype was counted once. In DNA, the CDR3 is TGTGCCAGCAGCACACGGGCAGGGGATCCATATGGCTACACCTTC. Residues: CASSTRAGDPYGYTF. The chain links TRBV7-2 to TRBJ1-2, with a weak D call TRBD1 (6 bases). The length of the CDR3 is 15 residues. Trimming took off 5 bases at V and 5 bases at J, with 18 bases between the two ends. CDR1 and CDR2 (germline): SGHTA, FQGNSA. Full variable domain (remainder filled in from reference TRBV7-2 and TRBJ1-2): GAGVSQSPSNKVTEKGKDVELRCDPISGHTALYWYRQSLGQGLEFLIYFQGNSAPDKSGLPSDRFSAERTGGSVSTLTIQRTQQEDSAVYLCASSTRAGDPYGYTFGSGTRLTVV.